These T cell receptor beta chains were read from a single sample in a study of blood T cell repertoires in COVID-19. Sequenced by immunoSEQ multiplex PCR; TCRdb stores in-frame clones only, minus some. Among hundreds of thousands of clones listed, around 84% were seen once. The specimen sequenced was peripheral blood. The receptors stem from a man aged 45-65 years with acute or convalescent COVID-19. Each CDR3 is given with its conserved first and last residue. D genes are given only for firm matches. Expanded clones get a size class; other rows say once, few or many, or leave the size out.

TGTGCCAGCAGTGAACGGACAGGGAATGCTGAAGCTTTCTTT | CASSERTGNAEAFF | TRBD1 | TRBJ1-1 | TRBV6-1 | NA
TGTGCCAGCAGCCCGGACAGGACCGGGGGAGCTTTCTTT | CASSPDRTGGAFF | TRBD1 | TRBJ1-1 | TRBV7-2 | NA
TGTGCCAGCTCACCCTCTAGGGGCTCCTATAATTCACCCCTCCACTTT | CASSPSRGSYNSPLHF | NA | TRBJ1-6 | TRBV18 | once
TGTGCCAGCAGTGAGGCGGGGTTGGGGACGGAGGCCTACGAGCAGTACTTC | CASSEAGLGTEAYEQYF | NA | TRBJ2-7 | TRBV2 | few
TGTGCCAGCAGCGTAGATCCTAGCGGCATGGGGAACGAGCAGTACTTC | CASSVDPSGMGNEQYF | TRBD2 | TRBJ2-7 | TRBV9 | NA
TGCGCCAGCAGCCGGACAGGGGAGGTCACCGGGGAGCTGTTTTTT | CASSRTGEVTGELFF | TRBD1 | TRBJ2-2 | TRBV5-1 | NA
TGTGCCAGCAGCTTAGTCCACAGGCCTGGAAACACCATATATTTT | CASSLVHRPGNTIYF | NA | TRBJ1-3 | TRBV7-2 | NA
TGTGCCAGCAGCCTGAACAGGGGCGACGAGCAGTACTTC | CASSLNRGDEQYF | TRBD1 | TRBJ2-7 | TRBV7-8 | NA
TGTGCCAGCAGCTTGGGACAGGGGAGTCAGCCCCAGCATTTT | CASSLGQGSQPQHF | TRBD1 | TRBJ1-5 | TRBV7-8 | once
TGTGCCAGCTCACAGAGCGGGGCAAACACTGAAGCTTTCTTT | CASSQSGANTEAFF | NA | TRBJ1-1 | TRBV18 | NA
TGCGCCAGCAGCTTGATAGCTAACTATGGCTACACCTTC | CASSLIANYGYTF | NA | TRBJ1-2 | TRBV5-1 | NA
TGTGCCAGCAGCGCGGGACTAGCGCAGGTAGATACGCAGTATTTT | CASSAGLAQVDTQYF | TRBD2 | TRBJ2-3 | TRBV7-2 | few
TGTGCCAGCAGAGCCACGGATCAGGGAAACAATCAGCCCCAGCATTTT | CASRATDQGNNQPQHF | NA | TRBJ1-5 | TRBV7-9 | NA
TGCGCCAGCAGTGGAGGGGGGGCGTCATATCGCACAGATACGCAGTATTTT | CASSGGGASYRTDTQYF | NA | TRBJ2-3 | TRBV10-2 | few
TGTGCCAGCTCAAGACTAGCGGGGGCGATCTACAATGAGCAGTTCTTC | CASSRLAGAIYNEQFF | TRBD2 | TRBJ2-1 | TRBV18 | NA
TGTGCCAGTAGTTGGCAGGGCCCGAGCTCCTATAATTCACCCCTCCACTTT | CASSWQGPSSYNSPLHF | NA | TRBJ1-6 | TRBV19 | once
TGTGCCAGCAGTCCCCAGGCACTTTCCTACGAGCAGTACTTC | CASSPQALSYEQYF | NA | TRBJ2-7 | TRBV27 | NA
TGTGCCAGCAGACAGCGGCCTGGCGAGCAGTACTTC | CASRQRPGEQYF | NA | TRBJ2-7 | TRBV6-6 | NA
TGTGCCAGTAGTCCTGTAGCGGGGGGCACAGATACGCAGTATTTT | CASSPVAGGTDTQYF | TRBD2 | TRBJ2-3 | TRBV19 | NA
TGCGCCAGCAGCTCCGGACAGCCGTTCTATGGGGTCGACGGCTACACCTTC | CASSSGQPFYGVDGYTF | NA | TRBJ1-2 | TRBV5-1 | few
TGCGCCAGCAGCCAAGATTTCGGGGTCCAGCCCCAGCATTTT | CASSQDFGVQPQHF | NA | TRBJ1-5 | TRBV4-1 | NA
TGTGCCAGCAGTTACTTCGAGGGTGGCTACACCTTC | CASSYFEGGYTF | NA | TRBJ1-2 | TRBV6-5 | NA
TGTGCCAGCAGCTTTCGACAGGGCGGTGTCAATGGCTACACCTTC | CASSFRQGGVNGYTF | TRBD1 | TRBJ1-2 | TRBV5-5 | NA
TGTGCCAGTAGTCCCGGGACAGGGTTTTTTCTTCAAGAGACCCAGTACTTC | CASSPGTGFFLQETQYF | TRBD1 | TRBJ2-5 | TRBV19 | NA
TGTGCCAGCAGTTACTCGGACAGCTATGGCTACACCTTC | CASSYSDSYGYTF | NA | TRBJ1-2 | TRBV6-2/TRBV6-3 | NA
TGTGCCAGCAGTCCCGACAGGGGGTCTGGCTACACCTTC | CASSPDRGSGYTF | TRBD1 | TRBJ1-2 | TRBV2 | once
TGTGCCAGCAGCAAAGGGGCCCATTGTTTATATGGCTACACCTTC | CASSKGAHCLYGYTF | NA | TRBJ1-2 | TRBV21-1 | few
TGTGCCAGCTCACCACCGGGGCAGGGGGCATTCTATGGCTACACCTTC | CASSPPGQGAFYGYTF | TRBD1 | TRBJ1-2 | TRBV18 | few
TGTGCCAGCAGCCTACAGGGCCGGGCCCGCCAGCCCCAGCATTTT | CASSLQGRARQPQHF | NA | TRBJ1-5 | TRBV6-6 | NA
TGTGCCAGCAGCTCCCAAGCGGACGGACAGGGGCTTAATTCACCCCTCCACTTT | CASSSQADGQGLNSPLHF | TRBD1 | TRBJ1-6 | TRBV7-9 | few
TGCAGCGTTGCGGTAGCGGGGGGACCCACAGATACGCAGTATTTT | CSVAVAGGPTDTQYF | TRBD2 | TRBJ2-3 | TRBV29-1 | NA
TGTGCCAGCATCTTGAACAGGGGGATACCTAGCAATCAGCCCCAGCATTTT | CASILNRGIPSNQPQHF | TRBD1 | TRBJ1-5 | TRBV27 | NA
TGTGCCAGCAGCTCAAGGACAGGTTATAGCAATCAGCCCCAGCATTTT | CASSSRTGYSNQPQHF | TRBD1 | TRBJ1-5 | TRBV7-2 | NA
TGCGCCAGCAGCACAGGACTAGCGGGATACAATGAGCAGTTCTTC | CASSTGLAGYNEQFF | TRBD2 | TRBJ2-1 | TRBV5-1 | NA
TGTGCCAGCAGCGGACAGGGCGGGAATGAGCAGTTCTTC | CASSGQGGNEQFF | TRBD1 | TRBJ2-1 | TRBV6-4 | NA
TGTGCCAGCTCACCATTTCTAGCGGACACTCAAGAGACCCAGTACTTC | CASSPFLADTQETQYF | TRBD2 | TRBJ2-5 | TRBV18 | NA
TGTGCCAGCTCACCCGTCCCGGGACAGGGGCCTGGAAACACCATATATTTT | CASSPVPGQGPGNTIYF | TRBD1 | TRBJ1-3 | TRBV18 | NA
TGTGCCAGCTCACCACTTGGCAGGGTGAACACTGAAGCTTTCTTT | CASSPLGRVNTEAFF | NA | TRBJ1-1 | TRBV18 | NA
TGTGCCAGCAGTTACACCATGTATGAGAATTCACCCCTCCACTTT | CASSYTMYENSPLHF | NA | TRBJ1-6 | TRBV6-5 | once
TGTGCCAGTACCCCACAAGGGGAAGGCAATCAGCCCCAGCATTTT | CASTPQGEGNQPQHF | NA | TRBJ1-5 | TRBV19 | NA
TGTGCCAGCAGCAGCCGACAGGGTTTCCTCACTGAAGCTTTCTTT | CASSSRQGFLTEAFF | TRBD1 | TRBJ1-1 | TRBV5-4 | NA
TGTGCCAGCAGTTTTAGTTCGGAGACCCAGTACTTC | CASSFSSETQYF | NA | TRBJ2-5 | TRBV12-3/TRBV12-4 | NA
TGTGCCAGCAGTGAAGCGGCGGGGGCCAATCAGCCCCAGCATTTT | CASSEAAGANQPQHF | NA | TRBJ1-5 | TRBV6-1 | NA
TGTGCCAGCAGTCGCAATATTCGTGACAGGGTTTCCAATTCACCCCTCCACTTT | CASSRNIRDRVSNSPLHF | TRBD1 | TRBJ1-6 | TRBV6-6 | NA
TGTGCCAGCAGGACAGGGGGCGCGTTCTATGGCTACACCTTC | CASRTGGAFYGYTF | TRBD1 | TRBJ1-2 | TRBV5-4 | NA
TGTGCCAGCTCACCAACAAGATCAGGGGACCTGGGTCAGCCCCAGCATTTT | CASSPTRSGDLGQPQHF | NA | TRBJ1-5 | TRBV18 | NA
TGTGCCAGCAGTACAGGGGGTGAGCAGTTCTTC | CASSTGGEQFF | TRBD1 | TRBJ2-1 | TRBV12-3/TRBV12-4 | NA
TGTGCCAGCAGCTTAGAGGTGGGGGGGCCGAATGAGCAGTTCTTC | CASSLEVGGPNEQFF | NA | TRBJ2-1 | TRBV11-2 | once
TGTGCCAGCAGCTTGGGGACAGGCCAGGAGACCCAGTACTTC | CASSLGTGQETQYF | TRBD1 | TRBJ2-5 | TRBV7-6 | NA
TGTGCCAGCAGCCAAGATATTGGGACAGGCTACCAAGAGACCCAGTACTTC | CASSQDIGTGYQETQYF | TRBD1 | TRBJ2-5 | TRBV14 | NA
TGTGCCAGCAGCTCTAGGGGGACTAGGGGGATCCAAGAGACCCAGTACTTC | CASSSRGTRGIQETQYF | TRBD2 | TRBJ2-5 | TRBV11-2 | NA
TGTGCCAGCAGCCTGAACGCACCTCCGGGGAACACTGAAGCTTTCTTT | CASSLNAPPGNTEAFF | NA | TRBJ1-1 | TRBV7-6 | NA
TGTGCCAGCAGCGAGGGAATGGGCCGCAATCAGCCCCAGCATTTT | CASSEGMGRNQPQHF | NA | TRBJ1-5 | TRBV7-2 | NA
TGTGCCAGCAGTGAATTGGGGGCAGCCAAAAACACTGAAGCTTTCTTT | CASSELGAAKNTEAFF | NA | TRBJ1-1 | TRBV25-1 | NA